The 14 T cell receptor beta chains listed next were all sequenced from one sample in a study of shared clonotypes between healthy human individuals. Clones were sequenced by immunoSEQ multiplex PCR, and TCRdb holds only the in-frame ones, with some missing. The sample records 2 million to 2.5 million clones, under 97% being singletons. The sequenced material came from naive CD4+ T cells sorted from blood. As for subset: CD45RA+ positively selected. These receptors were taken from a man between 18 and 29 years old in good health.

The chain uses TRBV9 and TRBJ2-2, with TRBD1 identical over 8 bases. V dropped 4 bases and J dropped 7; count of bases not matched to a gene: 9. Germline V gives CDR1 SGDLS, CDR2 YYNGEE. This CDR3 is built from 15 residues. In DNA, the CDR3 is TGTGCCAGCAGCACTCGACAGGGGACCGTCGGGGAGCTGTTTTTT. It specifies CASSTRQGTVGELFF.

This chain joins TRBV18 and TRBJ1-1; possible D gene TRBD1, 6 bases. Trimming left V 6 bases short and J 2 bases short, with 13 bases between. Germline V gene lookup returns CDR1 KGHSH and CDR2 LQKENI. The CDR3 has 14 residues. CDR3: CASSFTGYNTEAFF. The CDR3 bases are TGTGCCAGCTCCTTCACAGGGTATAACACTGAAGCTTTCTTT.

The DNA for the CDR3 is TGTGCCAGCAGCTTAGAATTTGGGAACACTGAAGCTTTCTTT. It yields the protein CASSLEFGNTEAFF. The V call is TRBV11-2, the J call TRBJ1-1; D gene unclear. V lost 0 bases and J 1 base, leaving 6 bases between the germline ends. CDR1 SGHAT and CDR2 FQNNGV come from the germline V gene. CDR3 length: 14 residues.

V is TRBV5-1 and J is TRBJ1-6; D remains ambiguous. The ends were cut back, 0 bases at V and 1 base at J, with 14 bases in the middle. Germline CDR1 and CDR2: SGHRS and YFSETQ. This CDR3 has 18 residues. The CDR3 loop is CASSLAGFGRSYNSPLHF. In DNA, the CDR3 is TGCGCCAGCAGCTTGGCCGGGTTCGGCCGGTCCTATAATTCACCCCTCCACTTT.

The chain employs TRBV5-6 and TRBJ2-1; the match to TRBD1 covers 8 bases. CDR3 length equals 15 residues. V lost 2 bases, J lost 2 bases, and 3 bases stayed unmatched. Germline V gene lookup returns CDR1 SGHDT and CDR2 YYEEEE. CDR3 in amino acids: CASSFRDRTYNEQFF. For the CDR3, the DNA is TGTGCCAGCAGCTTCAGGGACAGGACCTACAATGAGCAGTTCTTC. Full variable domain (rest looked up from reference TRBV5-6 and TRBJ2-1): DAGVTQSPTHLIKTRGQQVTLRCSPKSGHDTVSWYQQALGQGPQFIFQYYEEEERQRGNFPDRFSGHQFPNYSSELNVNALLLGDSALYLCASSFRDRTYNEQFFGPGTRLTVL.

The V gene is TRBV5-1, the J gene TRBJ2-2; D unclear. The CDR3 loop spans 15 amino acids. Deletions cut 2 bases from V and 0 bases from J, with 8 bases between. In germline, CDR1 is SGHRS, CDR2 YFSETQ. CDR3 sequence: CASSFELANTGELFF. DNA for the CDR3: TGCGCCAGCAGCTTTGAATTAGCGAACACCGGGGAGCTGTTTTTT. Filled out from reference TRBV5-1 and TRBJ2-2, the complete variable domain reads KAGVTQTPRYLIKTRGQQVTLSCSPISGHRSVSWYQQTPGQGLQFLFEYFSETQRNKGNFPGRFSGRQFSNSRSEMNVSTLELGDSALYLCASSFELANTGELFFGEGSRLTVL.

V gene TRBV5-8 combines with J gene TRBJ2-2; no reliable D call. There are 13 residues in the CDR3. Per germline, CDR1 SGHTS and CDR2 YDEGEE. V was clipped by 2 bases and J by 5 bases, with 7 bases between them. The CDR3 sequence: CASSFGWTGELFF. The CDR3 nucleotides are TGTGCCAGCAGCTTTGGGTGGACCGGGGAGCTGTTTTTT.

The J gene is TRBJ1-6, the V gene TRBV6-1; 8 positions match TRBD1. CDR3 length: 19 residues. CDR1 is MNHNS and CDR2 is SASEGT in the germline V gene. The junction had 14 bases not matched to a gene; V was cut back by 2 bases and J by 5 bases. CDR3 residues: CASSEQGLGTGGNNSPLHF. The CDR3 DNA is TGTGCCAGCAGTGAACAAGGACTCGGGACAGGAGGGAATAATTCACCCCTCCACTTT.

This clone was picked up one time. CDR3 nucleotides: TGTGCCAGCAGCGCCAGGGGTTCGAACACCGGGGAGCTGTTTTTT. It translates to CASSARGSNTGELFF. The V and J genes are TRBV9 and TRBJ2-2, with D possibly being TRBD1 (6 bases). Trimming took 3 bases from V and 0 from J, leaving 9 bases between them. CDR3 length: 15 residues. The germline V gene encodes CDR1 SGDLS and CDR2 YYNGEE.

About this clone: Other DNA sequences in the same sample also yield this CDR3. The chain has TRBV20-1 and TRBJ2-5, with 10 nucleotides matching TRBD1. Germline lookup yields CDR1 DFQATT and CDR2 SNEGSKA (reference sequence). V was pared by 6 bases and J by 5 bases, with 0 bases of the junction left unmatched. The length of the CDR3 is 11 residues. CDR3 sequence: CSAGQGETQYF. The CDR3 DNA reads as TGCAGTGCGGGACAGGGGGAGACCCAGTACTTC.

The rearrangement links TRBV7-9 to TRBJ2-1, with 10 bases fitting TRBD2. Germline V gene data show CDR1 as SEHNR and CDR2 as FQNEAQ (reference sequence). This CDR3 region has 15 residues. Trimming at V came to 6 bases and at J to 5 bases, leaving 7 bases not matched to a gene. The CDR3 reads CASSLSGRADNEQFF. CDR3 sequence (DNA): TGTGCCAGCAGTCTAAGCGGGAGGGCCGACAATGAGCAGTTCTTC.

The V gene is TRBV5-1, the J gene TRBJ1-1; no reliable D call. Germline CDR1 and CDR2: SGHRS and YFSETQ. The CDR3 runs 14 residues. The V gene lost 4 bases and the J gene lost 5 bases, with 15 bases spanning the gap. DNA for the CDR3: TGCGCCAGCAGCGCCCGAGAGGGAGGGACTGAAGCTTTCTTT. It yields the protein CASSAREGGTEAFF. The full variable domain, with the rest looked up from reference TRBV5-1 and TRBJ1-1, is KAGVTQTPRYLIKTRGQQVTLSCSPISGHRSVSWYQQTPGQGLQFLFEYFSETQRNKGNFPGRFSGRQFSNSRSEMNVSTLELGDSALYLCASSAREGGTEAFFGQGTRLTVV.

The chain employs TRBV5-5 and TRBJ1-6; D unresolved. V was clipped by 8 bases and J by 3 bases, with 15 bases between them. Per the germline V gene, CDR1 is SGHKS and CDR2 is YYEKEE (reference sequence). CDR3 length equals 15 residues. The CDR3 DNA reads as TGTGCCAGTTCGACAATCGAACGCTATAATTCACCCCTCCACTTT. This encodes CASSTIERYNSPLHF.

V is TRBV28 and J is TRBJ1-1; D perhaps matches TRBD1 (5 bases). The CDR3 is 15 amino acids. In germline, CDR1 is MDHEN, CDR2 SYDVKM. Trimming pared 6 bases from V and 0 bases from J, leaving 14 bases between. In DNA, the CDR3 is TGTGCCAGCAGGGGCTGGGGCGCGTTGAACACTGAAGCTTTCTTT. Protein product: CASRGWGALNTEAFF.